Listed below are T cell receptor beta chains from one sample, sequenced in a study of CD8 T cells in Susac syndrome. Using its own MiXCR run on the immunoSEQ multiplex PCR reads, TCRdb lists one record per CDR3 protein. The data hold tens of thousands of distinct CDR3 sequences, with about 93% observed a single time. Sequenced: CD4+ T cells from PBMCs. These TCRs come from a human donor with Susac syndrome. The CDR3 runs from the conserved cysteine through the conserved F or W. The D gene is left open where the match is weak. Expanded clones get a size class; other rows say once, few or many, or leave the size out.

>NA|TRBJ1-2|once|TRBV3-1
TGTGCCAGCAGCCAAGATCCCGGGGCAGATCTTAACTATGGCTACACCTTC
CASSQDPGADLNYGYTF
>NA|TRBJ2-2|NA|TRBV12-3/TRBV12-4
TGTGCCAGCAGTTTCGGGCGAAACACCGGGGAGCTGTTTTTT
CASSFGRNTGELFF
>TRBD2|TRBJ2-3|NA|TRBV5-1
TGCGCCAGCAGCTTGGTTAGCGGGGGGACAGATACGCAGTATTTT
CASSLVSGGTDTQYF
>TRBD1|TRBJ1-2|NA|TRBV5-1
TGCGCCAGCAGGTCAGGGACAGGGGACTATGGCTACACCTTC
CASRSGTGDYGYTF
>NA|TRBJ2-1|NA|TRBV4-1
TGCGCCAGCAGCCAAATCGTCGGGGCCGGTGAGCAGTTCTTC
CASSQIVGAGEQFF
>NA|TRBJ1-2|NA|TRBV9
TGTGCCAGCAGCGTAACAGGAACCAACTATGGCTACACCTTC
CASSVTGTNYGYTF
>NA|TRBJ1-1|NA|TRBV5-4
TGTGCCAGCAGCTTGGGACAGGAGAACACTGAAGCTTTCTTT
CASSLGQENTEAFF
>TRBD1|TRBJ2-7|NA|TRBV20-1
TGCAGTGCTAGACAGGGGGCGACCAACGAGCAGTACTTC
CSARQGATNEQYF
>NA|TRBJ2-7|NA|TRBV20-1
TGCAGTGCTAGAGGGGGTCCCGGGACTGCGGGTACCTACGAGCAGTACTTC
CSARGGPGTAGTYEQYF
>NA|TRBJ2-2|NA|TRBV4-2
TGTGCCAGCAGACCACCGGGGGGCACGGGAACCGGGGAGCTGTTTTTT
CASRPPGGTGTGELFF
>TRBD1|TRBJ1-6|NA|TRBV30
TGTGCCTGGACTCGACAGGGCCTCACCTATAATTCACCCCTCCACTTT
CAWTRQGLTYNSPLHF
>NA|TRBJ2-5|once|TRBV5-4
TGTGCCAGCGCCAGGGGGGACGCGGAGACCCAGTACTTC
CASARGDAETQYF